This entry is about one TCR beta chain. No antigen is known for it. Sequencing was performed with immunoSEQ multiplex PCR; in TCRdb, only in-frame clones are kept and a portion is missing. In the table there are about 160,000 clones, 85% to 90% of which are singletons. This sample stems from a study of T cell responses to AZD1222 COVID-19 vaccine. Study observations and caveats: Close to half of spike-specific TCRs reportedly recognize unmutated variant regions.

The clonotype originates from an adult in good health. The sample in question was peripheral blood, obtained on day 0 of AZD1222 vaccination.

The CDR3 sequence: CASSGGGNTIYF. The CDR3 region has the DNA TGTGCCAGTAGTGGCGGCGGAAACACCATATATTTT. The V call is TRBV19, the J call TRBJ1-3; no reliable D call. Trimming stripped 5 bases from V and 4 bases from J, with 6 bases between. The germline CDR1 and CDR2 sequences are LNHDA and SQIVND (reference sequence). The CDR3 is 12 residues long.